This T cell receptor (beta chain) stems from a study of T cells in localized non-small cell lung cancer. Notes on this clone: The target antigen is unknown.

Method: immunoSEQ multiplex PCR; TCRdb's copy keeps in-frame clones and lacks some. This table holds tens of thousands of clones, approximately 90% found once. From germline, CDR1 is SGHRS and CDR2 YFSETQ. This CDR3 spans 15 amino acids. The V segment lost 4 bases and the J segment 9 bases; nucleotides outside the gene matches: 8. The study, taken as a whole, reports: Adjacent lung exhibited a median of about 50 among the 100 most abundant tumor clones. Uninvolved adjacent lung showed the highest T cell clonality, exceeding tumor. Elevated blood T cell density was associated with longer overall survival.

This sequence was found in a female donor of 60 years or more with stage II lung adenocarcinoma. The material was peripheral blood mononuclear cells, obtained before any cancer treatment. The chain links TRBV5-1 to TRBJ1-6, with 9 bases fitting TRBD1. CDR3 loop: CASSGGDRVLSPLHF. CDR3 DNA sequence: TGCGCCAGCAGCGGGGGGGACAGGGTTCTTTCACCCCTCCACTTT.